This T cell receptor (beta chain) was identified in a study of T cells in localized non-small cell lung cancer. Findings and caveats of the study: Longer overall survival was linked to higher blood T cell density. Detection in adjacent lung was observed for a median approximately 53 of the top 100 tumor clones.

The table came from immunoSEQ multiplex PCR; TCRdb's copy has only in-frame clones and leaves some out. The sample consists of some 85,000 clones, 80% of them appearing once. Comments on this clone: Its specificity is not known.

V was cut by 6 bases and J by 4 bases, with 14 bases left in between. Germline V gives CDR1 MDHEN, CDR2 SYDVKM. There are 14 residues in the CDR3. This clonotype originated in a man between 40 and 75 years old with stage II squamous cell lung carcinoma. The chain employs TRBV28 and TRBJ2-3, with D possibly matching TRBD1 (6 bases). The material sequenced was PBMCs, taken before any cancer treatment. CDR3 in DNA: TGTGCCAGCAGCCTACAGACAGGCGCAGATACGCAGTATTTT. Translating it yields CASSLQTGADTQYF.